Following are 12 T cell receptor beta chains from one sample sequenced in a study of blood T cell repertoires in COVID-19. The table came from immunoSEQ multiplex PCR; TCRdb's copy has only in-frame clones and leaves some out. Of about 200,000 clones in the sample, less than 90% were seen once. The material sequenced was peripheral blood. All receptors derive from a human donor in a cohort sampled during active COVID-19.

This clone was recorded only once. The rearrangement links TRBV7-8 to TRBJ2-5; 8 bases align to TRBD1. CDR1 SGHVS and CDR2 FQNEAQ come from the germline V gene. J gave up 5 bases and V 6 bases, and 11 bases lay outside the gene matches. CDR3 size: 15 residues. CDR3 DNA sequence: TGTGCCAGCAGGCCAGGCAGGGGGCTACGGGAGACCCAGTACTTC. Translation gives CASRPGRGLRETQYF.

As for this clone: The sample holds other DNA sequences that translate to the same CDR3. This chain connects TRBV5-1 to TRBJ2-5; 9 positions agree with TRBD1. With 4 bases clipped from V and 2 bases from J, the junction kept 3 bases outside the gene matches. From germline, CDR1 is SGHRS and CDR2 YFSETQ. The CDR3 consists of 14 residues. CDR3 protein: CASSPGQGQETQYF. CDR3 nucleotide sequence: TGCGCCAGCAGCCCGGGACAGGGACAAGAGACCCAGTACTTC.

This clone occurred many times. The chain employs TRBV6-2 or TRBV6-3 and TRBJ2-2, with D perhaps TRBD2 (5 bases). Trimming took 6 bases from V and 4 from J, leaving 12 bases between them. Germline lookup yields CDR1 MNHEY and CDR2 SVGEGT. This CDR3 comprises 14 residues. CDR3 sequence: CASSRGLPTGELFF. In DNA form, the CDR3 reads TGTGCCAGCAGCCGTGGACTGCCCACCGGGGAGCTGTTTTTT.

The rearrangement uses TRBV29-1 and TRBJ2-1; D remains unclear. Trimming stripped 3 bases from V and 3 bases from J, with 12 bases between. The CDR3 totals 14 residues. In germline, CDR1 is SQVTM, CDR2 ANQGSEA. Written as DNA, the CDR3 is TGCAGCGTTGAGGGCCACCCTCTCTACAATGAGCAGTTCTTC. Translated: CSVEGHPLYNEQFF.

The rearrangement links TRBV7-2 to TRBJ2-3; D possibly corresponds to TRBD2 (6 bases). The CDR3 consists of 14 residues. Germline V CDR1 and CDR2: SGHTA, FQGNSA. V lost 6 bases, J lost 3 bases, and 13 bases lay in between. Here the CDR3 reads CASSSGAGTDTQYF. The CDR3 DNA is TGTGCCAGCAGTAGCGGAGCCGGGACAGATACGCAGTATTTT.

The chain links TRBV29-1 to TRBJ2-7; TRBD1 agrees at 8 bases. There are 14 residues in the CDR3. Per germline, CDR1 SQVTM and CDR2 ANQGSEA. The junction had 9 bases not matched to a gene; V was cut back by 6 bases and J by 2 bases. The CDR3 loop reads CSVRYDRGPYEQYF. In nucleotides, the CDR3 is TGCAGCGTCCGTTACGACAGGGGCCCCTACGAGCAGTACTTC.

The chain has TRBV11-1 and TRBJ2-1; D is possibly TRBD1 (6 bases). The germline V and J ends were trimmed by 5 bases and 6 bases, with 11 bases remaining between them. Germline assignment: CDR1 SGHAT and CDR2 FQDESV (reference sequence). The CDR3 contains 13 residues. CDR3 nucleotide sequence: TGTGCCAGCAGCGCCACAGGGTTCAATGAGCAGTTCTTC. The encoded protein is CASSATGFNEQFF.

This sequence joins TRBV6-5 and TRBJ2-2, with a tentative D call TRBD2 (5 bases). The CDR3 consists of 15 residues. V lost 7 bases and J 0 bases, leaving 12 bases between the germline ends. Germline V gene sequence: CDR1 MNHEY, CDR2 SVGAGI. The CDR3 bases are TGTGCCAGCATCGGGAACAACGCGAACACCGGGGAGCTGTTTTTT. As protein: CASIGNNANTGELFF.

The chain carries TRBV13 and TRBJ2-5, with D perhaps matching TRBD2 (6 bases). The length of the CDR3 is 14 residues. V was shortened by 0 bases and J by 5 bases, with 10 bases between the two germline ends. Per germline, CDR1 PRHDT and CDR2 FYEKMQ (reference sequence). The CDR3 here is CASSLGAGTETQYF. In DNA form, the CDR3 reads TGTGCCAGCAGCTTAGGCGCGGGAACGGAGACCCAGTACTTC.

The V and J genes are TRBV3-1 (or the pseudogene TRBV3-2) and TRBJ1-1; tentatively, D is TRBD1 (5 bases). Germline-derived CDR1 and CDR2 are LGHDT and YNNKEL (reference sequence). The length of the CDR3 is 12 residues. Trimming removed 1 base from V and 8 bases from J, with 8 bases in between. CDR3 in DNA: TGTGCCAGCAGCCAAGTTCACAGGGAAGCTTTCTTT. Its protein is CASSQVHREAFF.

The rearrangement links TRBV7-2 to TRBJ1-2; the D gene is possibly TRBD1 (5 bases). V was cut by 6 bases and J by 7 bases, with 24 bases left in between. The germline V gene has CDR1 SGHTA and CDR2 FQGNSA. The CDR3 sequence is 16 residues long. DNA for the CDR3: TGTGCCAGCAGACCACCTGGGAAGGGGCCTTTCGGTGGCTACACCTTC. Translated: CASRPPGKGPFGGYTF.

The chain joins TRBV27 to TRBJ1-1; 7 bases are shared with TRBD1. The CDR3 length is 14 residues. J gave up 0 bases and V 10 bases, and 8 bases lay outside the gene matches. Germline assignment: CDR1 MNHEY and CDR2 SMNVEV (reference sequence). CDR3 residues: CATHGGGMNTEAFF. CDR3 nucleotide sequence: TGTGCCACCCACGGAGGGGGCATGAACACTGAAGCTTTCTTT.